This paragraph reports one T cell receptor (beta chain). CDR3 length: 15 residues. Germline CDR1 and CDR2: LNHDA and SQIVND (reference sequence). Trimming shortened V by 6 bases and J by 0 bases, and 12 bases separated the two germline ends. The data stem from a study of blood T cell repertoires in COVID-19. Overall study context: The United States, Italy and Spain provided the acute and convalescent COVID-19 samples.

Clones were sequenced by immunoSEQ multiplex PCR, and TCRdb holds only the in-frame ones, with some missing. The sample holds some 140,000 clones; 70% to 80% are singletons and the top ten take 4% to 5%. This rearrangement joins TRBV19 to TRBJ1-3, with D tentatively TRBD1 (6 bases). The specimen was peripheral blood. The TCR was taken from an older woman with COVID-19, enrolled during active disease. DNA of the CDR3: TGTGCCAGTAGGACGACAGGTCTCTCTGGAAACACCATATATTTT. Its protein product is CASRTTGLSGNTIYF.